These 3 T cell receptor beta chains were sequenced from one sample in a study of HIV-infected patients and healthy controls. Reverse transcription used approximately 500 ng RNA and constant-region primers for alpha and beta. Each of the alpha and beta chains got its own library through chain-specific third strand synthesis with indices. TCRdb processed the 5' RACE reads anew with MiXCR; each CDR3 protein has one entry. The sample shows some 20,000 distinct CDR3 sequences, 8% to 10% of them seen only once. Roughly three months, about 14 weeks, into antiretroviral therapy, follow-up blood was collected. All unsorted peripheral T cells were captured because whole blood was used without fractionation. The source material was blood, sampled during antiretroviral therapy. These receptors came from an adult with HIV infection.

The sample holds a few counts of this clonotype. The J gene is TRBJ2-3, the V gene TRBV24-1; the match to TRBD2 covers 8 bases. CDR1 is KGHDR and CDR2 is SFDVKD in the germline V gene. This CDR3 contains 16 residues. Unmatched junction bases numbered 6, after V lost 1 base and J lost 4 bases. The DNA for the CDR3 is TGTGCCACCAGTGATTTCCGAGCGGGGGCGTCAGATACGCAGTATTTT. Its translation is CATSDFRAGASDTQYF.

This clonotype was found many times. The CDR3 DNA reads TGTGCCTGGACCCTAGAGGGATTCACTGAAGCTTTCTTT. It codes for CAWTLEGFTEAFF. The chain employs TRBV30 and TRBJ1-1, with no clear D. CDR3 length: 13 residues. Deletions cut 4 bases from V and 4 bases from J, with 13 bases between. The germline V gene has CDR1 GTSNPN and CDR2 SVGIG (reference sequence).

V is TRBV7-3 and J is TRBJ2-3, with 7 positions matching TRBD2. J lost 8 bases, V lost 5 bases, and 19 bases had no gene match. The CDR3 is 17 amino acids. Germline CDR1 is SGHTA and CDR2 is FQGTGA. Written as DNA, the CDR3 is TGTGCCAGCAGCCCCCCGACAGACTTATTACGCGGGAGTACGCAGTATTTT. Translating gives CASSPPTDLLRGSTQYF.